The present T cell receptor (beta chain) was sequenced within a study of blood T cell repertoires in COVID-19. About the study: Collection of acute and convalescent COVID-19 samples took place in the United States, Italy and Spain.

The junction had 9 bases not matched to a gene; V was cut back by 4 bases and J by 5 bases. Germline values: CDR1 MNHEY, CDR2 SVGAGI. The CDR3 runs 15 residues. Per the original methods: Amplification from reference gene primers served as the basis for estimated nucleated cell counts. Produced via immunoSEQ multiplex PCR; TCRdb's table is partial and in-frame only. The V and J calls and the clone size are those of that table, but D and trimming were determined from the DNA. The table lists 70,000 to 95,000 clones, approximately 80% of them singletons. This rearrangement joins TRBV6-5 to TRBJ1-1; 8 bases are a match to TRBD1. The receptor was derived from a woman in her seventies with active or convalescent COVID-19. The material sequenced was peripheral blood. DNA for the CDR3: TGTGCCAGCAGTTCGGTCGACAGGGGTCATACTGAAGCTTTCTTT. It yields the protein CASSSVDRGHTEAFF.